The clone carrying this T cell receptor (beta chain) has a count of ten or more. Its cognate antigen is unknown. All sequencing subjects had displayed CD8+CD57+ cell expansion on flow cytometry. The data were obtained in a study of CD8+CD57+ T cells in acquired aplastic anemia. The V end was cut by 6 bases, the J end by 0 bases, with 9 bases between. The CDR3 has 13 residues. Germline V lookup: CDR1 ENHRY, CDR2 SYGVKD. Points from the study as a whole: Common to patients and controls were approximately 30 CD8+ CDR3 sequences.

It was genomic DNA that served as the template for profiling TCR beta VDJ and CDR3. TCRdb itself ran the reads through MiXCR, one entry per CDR3 protein. The data contain hundreds of thousands of distinct CDR3 sequences, less than 35% of them singletons. This receptor was identified in a human donor with aplastic anemia. This chain uses TRBV10-3 with TRBJ2-7; tentative D call: TRBD2 (5 bases). Sequencing used sorted CD4+, CD8+, or CD8+CD57+ T cells (not recorded which) from PBMCs. The CDR3 DNA is TGTGCCATCAGGGACTCCTACTCCTACGAGCAGTACTTC. Translation gives CAIRDSYSYEQYF.